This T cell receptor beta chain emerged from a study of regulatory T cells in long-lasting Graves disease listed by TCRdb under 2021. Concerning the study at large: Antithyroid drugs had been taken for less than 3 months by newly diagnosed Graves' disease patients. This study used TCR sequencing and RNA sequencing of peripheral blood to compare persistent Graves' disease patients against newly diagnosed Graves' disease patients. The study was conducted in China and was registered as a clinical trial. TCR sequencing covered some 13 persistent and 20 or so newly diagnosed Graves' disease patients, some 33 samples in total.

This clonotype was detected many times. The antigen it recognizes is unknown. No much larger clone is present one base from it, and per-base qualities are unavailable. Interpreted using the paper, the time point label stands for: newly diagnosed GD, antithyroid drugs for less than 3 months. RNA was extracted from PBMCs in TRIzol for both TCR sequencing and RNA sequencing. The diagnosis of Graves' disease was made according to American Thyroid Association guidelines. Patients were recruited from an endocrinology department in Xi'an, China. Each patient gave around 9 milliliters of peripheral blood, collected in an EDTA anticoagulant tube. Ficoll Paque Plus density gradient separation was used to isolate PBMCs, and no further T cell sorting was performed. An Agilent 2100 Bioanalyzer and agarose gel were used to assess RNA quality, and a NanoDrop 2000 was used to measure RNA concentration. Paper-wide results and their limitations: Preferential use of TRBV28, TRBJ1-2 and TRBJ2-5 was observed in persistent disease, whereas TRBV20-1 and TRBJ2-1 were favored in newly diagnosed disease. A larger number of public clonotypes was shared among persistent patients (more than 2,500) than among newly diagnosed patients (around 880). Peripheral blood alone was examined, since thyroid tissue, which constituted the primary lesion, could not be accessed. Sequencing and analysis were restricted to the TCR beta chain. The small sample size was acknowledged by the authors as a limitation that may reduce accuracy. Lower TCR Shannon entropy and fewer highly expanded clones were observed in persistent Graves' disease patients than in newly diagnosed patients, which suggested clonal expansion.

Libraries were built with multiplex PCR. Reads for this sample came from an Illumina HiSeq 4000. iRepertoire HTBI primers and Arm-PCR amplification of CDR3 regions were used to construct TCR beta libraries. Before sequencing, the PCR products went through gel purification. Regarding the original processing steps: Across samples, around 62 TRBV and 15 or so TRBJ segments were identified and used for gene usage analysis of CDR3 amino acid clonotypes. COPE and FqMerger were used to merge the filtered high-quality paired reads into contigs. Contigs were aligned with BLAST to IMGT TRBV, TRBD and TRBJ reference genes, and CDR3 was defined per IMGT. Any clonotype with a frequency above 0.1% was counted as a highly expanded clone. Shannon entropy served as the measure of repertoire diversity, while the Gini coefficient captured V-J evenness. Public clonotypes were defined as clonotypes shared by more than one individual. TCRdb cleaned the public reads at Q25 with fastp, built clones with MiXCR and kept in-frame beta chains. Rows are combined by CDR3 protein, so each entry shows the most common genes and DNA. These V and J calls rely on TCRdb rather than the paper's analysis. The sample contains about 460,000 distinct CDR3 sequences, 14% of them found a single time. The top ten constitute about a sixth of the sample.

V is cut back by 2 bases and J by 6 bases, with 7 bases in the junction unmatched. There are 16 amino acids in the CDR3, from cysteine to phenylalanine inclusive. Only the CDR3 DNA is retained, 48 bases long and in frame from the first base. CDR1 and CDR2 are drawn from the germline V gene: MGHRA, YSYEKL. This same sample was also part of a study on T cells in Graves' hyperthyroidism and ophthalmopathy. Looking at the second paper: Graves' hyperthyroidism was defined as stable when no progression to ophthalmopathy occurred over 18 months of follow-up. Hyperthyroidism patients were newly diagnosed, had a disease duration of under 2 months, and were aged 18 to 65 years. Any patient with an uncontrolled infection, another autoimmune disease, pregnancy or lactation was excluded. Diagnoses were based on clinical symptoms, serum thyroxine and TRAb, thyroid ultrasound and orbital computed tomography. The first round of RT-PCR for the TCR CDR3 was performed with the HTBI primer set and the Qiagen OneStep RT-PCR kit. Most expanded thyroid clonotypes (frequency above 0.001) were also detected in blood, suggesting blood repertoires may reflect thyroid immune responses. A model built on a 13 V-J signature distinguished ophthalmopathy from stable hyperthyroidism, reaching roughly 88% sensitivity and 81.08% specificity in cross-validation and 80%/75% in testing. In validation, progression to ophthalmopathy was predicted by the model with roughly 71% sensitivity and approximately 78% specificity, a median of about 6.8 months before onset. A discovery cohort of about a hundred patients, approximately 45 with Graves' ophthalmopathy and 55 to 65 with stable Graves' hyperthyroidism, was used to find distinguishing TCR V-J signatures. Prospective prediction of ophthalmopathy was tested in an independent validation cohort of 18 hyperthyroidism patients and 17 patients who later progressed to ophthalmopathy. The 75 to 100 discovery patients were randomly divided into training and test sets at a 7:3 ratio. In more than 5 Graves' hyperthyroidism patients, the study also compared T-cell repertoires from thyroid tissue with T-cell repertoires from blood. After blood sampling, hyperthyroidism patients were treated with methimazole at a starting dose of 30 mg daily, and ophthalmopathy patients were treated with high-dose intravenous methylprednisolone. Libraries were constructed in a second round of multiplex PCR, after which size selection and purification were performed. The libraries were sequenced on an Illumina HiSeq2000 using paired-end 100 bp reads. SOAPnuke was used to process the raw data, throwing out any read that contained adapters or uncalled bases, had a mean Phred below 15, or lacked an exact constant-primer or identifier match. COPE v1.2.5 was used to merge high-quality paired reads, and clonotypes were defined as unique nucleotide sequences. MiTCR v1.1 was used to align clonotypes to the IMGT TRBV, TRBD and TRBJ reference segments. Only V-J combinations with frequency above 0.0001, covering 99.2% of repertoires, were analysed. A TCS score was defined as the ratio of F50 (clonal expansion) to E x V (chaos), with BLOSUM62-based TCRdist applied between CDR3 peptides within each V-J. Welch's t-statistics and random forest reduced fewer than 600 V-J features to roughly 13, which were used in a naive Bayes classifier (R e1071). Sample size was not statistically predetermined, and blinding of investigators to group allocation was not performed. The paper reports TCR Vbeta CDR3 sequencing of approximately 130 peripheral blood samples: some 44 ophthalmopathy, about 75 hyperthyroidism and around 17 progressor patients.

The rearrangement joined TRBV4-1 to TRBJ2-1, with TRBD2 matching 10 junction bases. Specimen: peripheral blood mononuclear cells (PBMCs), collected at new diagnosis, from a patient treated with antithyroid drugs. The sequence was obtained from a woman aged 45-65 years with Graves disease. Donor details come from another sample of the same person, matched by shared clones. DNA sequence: TGCGCCAGCAGCCAACCCCTAGCGGGAGTTATCAATGAGCAGTTCTTC. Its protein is CASSQPLAGVINEQFF.